At least ten counts were recorded for the clone carrying this T cell receptor beta chain. The antigen remains unidentified. V shed 5 bases and J 4 bases; nucleotides not matched to a gene: 10. The CDR3 contains 16 residues. Germline V CDR1 and CDR2: LNHNV, YYDKDF (reference sequence). Every sequencing run generated over 170 million TCR-beta sequences from 15-18 subjects. TCRdb reanalysed the 5' RACE reads using MiXCR and keeps one entry per CDR3 protein. There are about 62,000 distinct CDR3 sequences in the sample; around 4.8% occur only once, and approximately 3.2% lies in the top ten. This entry is derived from a study of neurological immune-mediated disorders. Overall study results and limits: Phylogenetically, 18 of 34 multiple sclerosis patients' repertoires fell into one related-CDR3 cluster, a possible signature.

The sequencing input was PBMCs. This chain uses TRBV15 with TRBJ2-2; TRBD2 matches 7 bases. The TCR was taken from a woman in her fifties or sixties with multiple sclerosis. The DNA of the CDR3 is TGTGCCACCAGCGAGGTTTGGGGGGGAGGCACCGGGGAGCTGTTTTTT. Its protein product is CATSEVWGGGTGELFF.